This passage covers 18 T cell receptor beta chains from one sample sequenced in a study of PD-L1 blockade in urothelial cancer. Sequencing was performed with immunoSEQ multiplex PCR; in TCRdb, only in-frame clones are kept and a portion is missing. The sample includes more than 60,000 clones, about 90% seen only once; the top ten take over 9%. The sample's time point: peripheral blood 6 weeks after treatment start. The sequences come from PBMCs, collected around atezolizumab (anti-PD-L1) treatment. The receptors come from a man in his sixties with urothelial cancer.

This clone was recorded only once. The CDR3 bases are TGCAGCGTTGGGCGACAGGGTATAAACTATGGCTACACCTTC. This encodes CSVGRQGINYGYTF. The rearrangement joins TRBV29-1 to TRBJ1-2; 7 bases agree with TRBD1. Germline V gene data show CDR1 as SQVTM and CDR2 as ANQGSEA. With 4 bases clipped from V and 2 bases from J, the junction kept 7 bases outside the gene matches. CDR3 size: 14 residues.

The genes are TRBV6-5 and TRBJ1-2; 8 bases line up with TRBD1. This CDR3 comprises 12 residues. The J segment lost 7 bases and the V segment lost 4 bases, leaving 2 bases of the junction unmatched. CDR1 is MNHEY, CDR2 SVGAGI, per germline. The CDR3 loop is CASSFTGGGYTF. In DNA, the CDR3 is TGTGCCAGCAGTTTCACAGGGGGTGGCTACACCTTC.

The V and J genes are TRBV20-1 and TRBJ1-4; D may be TRBD1 (5 bases). This CDR3 spans 11 amino acids. Germline V gene sequence: CDR1 DFQATT, CDR2 SNEGSKA (reference sequence). V lost 6 bases and J 6 bases, leaving 8 bases between the germline ends. CDR3 in amino acids: CSASQDEKLFF. The CDR3, as DNA: TGCAGTGCCTCACAGGATGAAAAACTGTTTTTT.

This sequence joins TRBV5-4 and TRBJ2-7; unclear D gene. Trimming left V 0 bases short and J 3 bases short, with 16 bases between. Germline loops: CDR1 SGHNT, CDR2 YYREEE (reference sequence). This CDR3 is 16 amino acids long. For the CDR3, the DNA is TGTGCCAGCAGCTTGGCCCCGTACGGTTCCCTCTACGAGCAGTACTTC. Translation gives CASSLAPYGSLYEQYF. The full variable domain, its missing parts supplied by reference TRBV5-4 and TRBJ2-7, is ETGVTQSPTHLIKTRGQQVTLRCSSQSGHNTVSWYQQALGQGPQFIFQYYREEENGRGNFPPRFSGLQFPNYSSELNVNALELDDSALYLCASSLAPYGSLYEQYFGPGTRLTVT.

V usage is TRBV5-4 and J usage is TRBJ2-7; D is possibly TRBD2 (6 bases). This CDR3 region has 13 residues. Germline V lookup: CDR1 SGHNT, CDR2 YYREEE (reference sequence). Trimming removed 7 bases at V and 0 bases at J, with 11 bases between. The CDR3 protein is CASQTRSSYEQYF. The CDR3 coding sequence is TGTGCCAGCCAGACTAGGAGCTCCTACGAGCAGTACTTC.

The chain couples TRBV6-5 to TRBJ2-7, with D possibly TRBD2 on 6 matching bases. Trimming left V 1 base short and J 2 bases short, with 9 bases between. Germline V gene data show CDR1 as MNHEY and CDR2 as SVGAGI. The CDR3 contains 14 residues. Written as DNA, the CDR3 is TGTGCCAGCAGTTACTTAGGAGGGGCCTACGAGCAGTACTTC. This translates into CASSYLGGAYEQYF.

The rearrangement uses TRBV25-1 and TRBJ1-1; D possibly corresponds to TRBD1 (5 bases). There are 14 residues in the CDR3. V lost 6 bases and J 3 bases, leaving 14 bases between the germline ends. The V gene's germline CDR1 is MGHDK and CDR2 SYGVNS. The CDR3 protein is CASSPQVWDTEAFF. The CDR3 region has the DNA TGTGCCAGCAGCCCACAGGTGTGGGACACTGAAGCTTTCTTT.

The chain couples TRBV7-9 to TRBJ1-5; D unclear. The V end lost 1 base, the J end lost 7 bases, and 8 bases lay between the germline ends. Germline V gives CDR1 SEHNR, CDR2 FQNEAQ (reference sequence). The CDR3 loop spans 13 amino acids. In DNA, the CDR3 is TGTGCCAGCAGCTTAGGGAGTAGCCAGCCCCAGCATTTT. The encoded protein is CASSLGSSQPQHF.

The V gene is TRBV7-3, the J gene TRBJ1-1; 8 bases are shared with TRBD1. Germline assignment: CDR1 SGHTA and CDR2 FQGTGA. Germline trimming cut 5 bases from V and 5 bases from J; bases unmatched to any gene: 4. This CDR3 has 13 amino acids. CDR3 bases: TGTGCCAGCAGCCAGACAGGGGAGACTGAAGCTTTCTTT. Translation: CASSQTGETEAFF.

This clone was observed a few times. DNA of the CDR3: TGTGCCAGCAGCTTGAAGGGGCAGAATTACGAGCAGTACTTC. It codes for CASSLKGQNYEQYF. This chain joins TRBV5-4 and TRBJ2-7; tentatively, D is TRBD1 (5 bases). Germline lookup yields CDR1 SGHNT and CDR2 YYREEE (reference sequence). V lost 1 base to trimming and J lost 4 bases, with 12 bases between them. The CDR3 contains 14 residues.

This chain joins TRBV19 and TRBJ2-7; 9 bases map to TRBD1. The CDR3 is 15 amino acids. In germline, CDR1 is LNHDA, CDR2 SQIVND (reference sequence). J was trimmed by 3 bases and V by 5 bases; bases with no gene match: 8. The CDR3 reads CASSVTGGRVYEQYF. For the CDR3, the DNA is TGTGCCAGTAGTGTCACAGGGGGCCGGGTCTACGAGCAGTACTTC.

The genes are TRBV7-6 and TRBJ2-1; a weak D match, TRBD2 (6 bases). The CDR3 consists of 20 residues. The V gene's germline CDR1 is SGHVS and CDR2 FNYEAQ. V was cut by 11 bases and J by 0 bases, with 32 bases left in between. For the CDR3, the DNA is TGTGCCCATCGAACAGTTCCGGGACTGGCGGGGCCGAGCTCCTACAATGAGCAGTTCTTC. It codes for CAHRTVPGLAGPSSYNEQFF. Drawing the rest from reference TRBV7-6 and TRBJ2-1, the complete variable domain is GAGVSQSPRYKVTKRGQDVALRCDPISGHVSLYWYRQALGQGPEFLTYFNYEAQQDKSGLPNDRFSAERPEGSISTLTIQRTEQRDSAMYRCAHRTVPGLAGPSSYNEQFFGPGTRLTVL.

This sequence joins TRBV28 and TRBJ1-5, with TRBD1 matching 8 bases. The trim removed 5 bases at V and 0 bases at J, leaving 9 bases unmatched. The CDR3 sequence is 17 residues long. Germline CDR1 is MDHEN and CDR2 is SYDVKM. CDR3 DNA sequence: TGTGCCAGCAGTACCACCGGGACAGGCTATAGCAATCAGCCCCAGCATTTT. Translation gives CASSTTGTGYSNQPQHF.

V is TRBV7-6 and J is TRBJ1-6, with 9 nucleotides matching TRBD1. The V gene's germline CDR1 is SGHVS and CDR2 FNYEAQ. The CDR3 runs to 17 residues. The V segment lost 5 bases and the J segment 10 bases; nucleotides outside the gene matches: 15. As DNA, the CDR3 is TGTGCCAGCAGCCTTATGGAGGGACAGGGCGGCAGATCACCCCTCCACTTT. Its translation is CASSLMEGQGGRSPLHF.

This rearrangement joins TRBV28 to TRBJ2-7; possibly TRBD1 for D (6 bases). This CDR3 is 15 amino acids long. Trimming shortened V by 6 bases and J by 3 bases, and 18 bases separated the two germline ends. Germline CDR1 is MDHEN and CDR2 is SYDVKM. CDR3: CASRNHDRFVYEQYF. The CDR3, as DNA: TGTGCCAGCAGAAACCACGACAGGTTCGTCTACGAGCAGTACTTC.

The chain carries TRBV6-1 and TRBJ1-4; weak D call: TRBD1 (6 bases). CDR1 and CDR2 (germline): MNHNS, SASEGT. CDR3 size: 13 residues. The V gene lost 7 bases and the J gene lost 7 bases, with 13 bases spanning the gap. The CDR3 protein is CASNREGREKLFF. The CDR3 DNA follows: TGTGCCAGCAACAGGGAGGGACGTGAAAAACTGTTTTTT.

The rearrangement links TRBV5-4 to TRBJ2-3; D uncertain. The CDR3 extends over 14 amino acids. The germline V gene has CDR1 SGHNT and CDR2 YYREEE (reference sequence). Trimming cost V 1 base and J 3 bases, with 9 bases left between them. The CDR3 region has the DNA TGTGCCAGCAGCTTGAAATTGTCGACAGATACGCAGTATTTT. This translates into CASSLKLSTDTQYF.

This rearrangement joins TRBV27 to TRBJ2-5; 7 nucleotides match TRBD2. V trimming: 6 bases; J trimming: 0 bases; junction bases outside the gene matches: 1. CDR3 length equals 13 residues. The germline CDR1 and CDR2 sequences are MNHEY and SMNVEV (reference sequence). CDR3 DNA sequence: TGTGCCAGCAGGGGAGGGGACCAAGAGACCCAGTACTTC. Its protein is CASRGGDQETQYF.